What follows describes a single T cell receptor beta chain. The target antigen is unknown. This sample is drawn from a study of naive and memory T cell subsets. Germline CDR1 DFQATT, CDR2 SNEGSKA (reference sequence). The V gene lost 1 base and the J gene lost 3 bases, with 9 bases spanning the gap. This CDR3 has 13 amino acids. Study results and limitations: A few larger clonotypes appeared in naive repertoires, especially CD8, possibly memory cells re-expressing CD45RA.

An equimolar mix of two oligonucleotides served as the beta constant-region primer for TRBC1 and TRBC2. Nested alpha and beta constant-region primers with the SP2 primer drove four PCR rounds on ligated cDNA. A 12-nucleotide UMI and the SP2 primer were added to the cDNA 3' end by oligonucleotide ligation. TCRdb re-derived calls from the UMI-ligation and nested PCR reads in MiXCR, one entry per CDR3 protein. The sample contains 150,000 or so distinct CDR3 sequences, roughly 22% of which appear only once. The rearrangement joins TRBV20-1 to TRBJ1-1; possibly TRBD1 for D (5 bases). Sequences were obtained from naive CD4+ T cells from blood. This TCR came from a human donor in good health. CDR3 in DNA: TGCAGTGCTAGAGTACTAGGGGACACTGAAGCTTTCTTT. Amino acids: CSARVLGDTEAFF.